Each of the 18 T cell receptor beta chains below was sequenced from the same sample in a study of cytomegalovirus exposure and HLA in healthy donors. The PCR was carried out with 60 Vbeta primers and 13 Jbeta primers. The data were produced by immunoSEQ multiplex PCR, yet TCRdb's version contains in-frame clones alone and is incomplete. Of 95,000 to 150,000 clones detected, over 80% appear once; the ten largest clones hold 2% to 2.5%. Sequencing used PBMCs. The receptors derive from a man aged 30 to 39 in good health and CMV-seronegative.

Notes on this clone: The junction does not match germline at one end; this may be a read error. The V gene is TRBV7-9, the J gene TRBJ2-7, with TRBD2 matching over 8 bases. In germline, CDR1 is SEHNR, CDR2 FQNEAQ (reference sequence). The CDR3 extends over 13 amino acids. The CDR3: CSSRGGGSYEQYF. The CDR3 DNA follows: TGTTCCAGCCGTGGCGGGGGGAGCTACGAGCAGTACTTC.

The chain recombines TRBV4-3 with TRBJ2-3, with D tentatively TRBD2 (5 bases). This CDR3 is built from 15 residues. Per the germline V gene, CDR1 is LGHNA and CDR2 is YSLEER. Deletions cut 0 bases from V and 6 bases from J, with 13 bases between. The CDR3 region is CASSQDVEVGDTQYF. CDR3 in DNA: TGCGCCAGCAGCCAAGACGTGGAGGTGGGCGATACGCAGTATTTT.

The chain recombines TRBV2 with TRBJ2-3; weak D call: TRBD1 (5 bases). The germline V and J ends were trimmed by 6 bases and 0 bases, with 10 bases remaining between them. Germline V gene data show CDR1 as SNHLY and CDR2 as FYNNEI. The CDR3 is made up of 14 amino acids. The DNA for the CDR3 is TGTGCCAGCAGGCAGGGAAGGAGCACAGATACGCAGTATTTT. Translating it yields CASRQGRSTDTQYF.

The chain couples TRBV2 to TRBJ1-5; D call uncertain. Trimming removed 8 bases from V and 0 bases from J, with 20 bases in between. There are 17 residues in the CDR3. The germline CDR1 and CDR2 sequences are SNHLY and FYNNEI. DNA for the CDR3: TGTGCCAGCCAGCCTACTCCAGGCAGAGATAGCAATCAGCCCCAGCATTTT. Translating gives CASQPTPGRDSNQPQHF.

The gene calls are TRBV11-3 and TRBJ2-2; D is undetermined. The V gene's germline CDR1 is SGHNT and CDR2 YENEEA. V dropped 5 bases and J dropped 7 bases, with 11 bases sitting between them. The CDR3 covers 13 residues. DNA of the CDR3: TGTGCCAGCAGCCCTACCGACAACGGGGAGCTGTTTTTT. This sequence encodes CASSPTDNGELFF.

V is TRBV5-6 and J is TRBJ1-2; no firm D call. From germline, CDR1 is SGHDT and CDR2 YYEEEE. The CDR3 runs 15 residues. Trimming removed 6 bases at V and 10 bases at J, with 25 bases between. The CDR3 DNA reads as TGTGCCAGCACCTCTACCCCGGGAGCCCGTGCCTACTACACCTTC. This translates into CASTSTPGARAYYTF.

The chain uses TRBV19 and TRBJ1-4; D is ambiguous. The CDR3 runs to 15 residues. CDR1 LNHDA and CDR2 SQIVND come from the germline V gene (reference sequence). V lost 7 bases, J lost 3 bases, and 15 bases lay in between. CDR3: CASTKGGRPNEKLFF. CDR3 DNA: TGTGCCAGTACTAAAGGCGGCAGACCTAATGAAAAACTGTTTTTT.

The CDR3 reads CASSLLLRQGLGTEAFF. DNA of the CDR3: TGCGCCAGCAGCTTGCTCTTACGTCAGGGTTTAGGGACTGAAGCTTTCTTT. This sequence joins TRBV5-1 and TRBJ1-1, with TRBD1 as a possible D gene (5 bases). The CDR3 covers 17 residues. V gave up 1 base and J gave up 5 bases, with 21 bases separating them. The germline gives CDR1 SGHRS, CDR2 YFSETQ.

The J gene is TRBJ2-3, the V gene TRBV4-2; weak D call: TRBD2 (7 bases). Trimming removed 0 bases from V and 7 bases from J, with 20 bases in between. Germline V gene lookup returns CDR1 LGHNA and CDR2 YNFKEQ. The CDR3 covers 17 residues. The CDR3 sequence: CASSQDSGGGAVYTQYF. The CDR3 DNA sequence: TGTGCCAGCAGCCAAGATTCGGGTGGGGGGGCCGTATATACGCAGTATTTT.

This clone was counted a single time. This sequence joins TRBV6-5 and TRBJ1-6; 7 bases agree with TRBD1. Germline V gene lookup returns CDR1 MNHEY and CDR2 SVGAGI. The CDR3 spans 15 residues. V trimming: 6 bases; J trimming: 14 bases; junction bases outside the gene matches: 16. The CDR3 nucleotides read TGTGCCAGCAGCCTCGGCGGGACAGTTTTCACAACCCTCCACTTT. Its translation: CASSLGGTVFTTLHF.

This chain uses TRBV6-5 with TRBJ2-7; the D gene is possibly TRBD1 (6 bases). This CDR3 has 14 residues. V was trimmed by 0 bases and J by 7 bases, leaving 13 bases between them. Germline V gives CDR1 MNHEY, CDR2 SVGAGI. The CDR3 region has the DNA TGTGCCAGCAGTTACTCACCGGACAGCCCAGAGCAGTACTTC. It yields the protein CASSYSPDSPEQYF.

The chain combines TRBV9 with TRBJ2-7; 7 bases are a match to TRBD2. CDR1 and CDR2 (germline): SGDLS, YYNGEE. J gave up 5 bases and V 2 bases, and 10 bases lay outside the gene matches. The CDR3 extends over 15 amino acids. The CDR3 region has the DNA TGTGCCAGCAGCGTTGGGAGGGGAACGGACCACGAGCAGTACTTC. Translated: CASSVGRGTDHEQYF. The full variable domain, rest sourced from reference TRBV9 and TRBJ2-7, is DSGVTQTPKHLITATGQRVTLRCSPRSGDLSVYWYQQSLDQGLQFLIQYYNGEERAKGNILERFSAQQFPDLHSELNLSSLELGDSALYFCASSVGRGTDHEQYFGPGTRLTVT.

The chain is built from TRBV6-5 and TRBJ1-1; the D gene is possibly TRBD1 (6 bases). Trimming shortened V by 11 bases and J by 0 bases, and 13 bases separated the two germline ends. The germline CDR1 and CDR2 sequences are MNHEY and SVGAGI. CDR3 length: 13 amino acids. CDR3 in DNA: TGTGCCGGTAAGACAGGTTTGAACACTGAAGCTTTCTTT. Protein sequence: CAGKTGLNTEAFF.

Worth noting for this clone: This CDR3 is also generated by other DNA sequences in the sample. J is TRBJ2-3 and V is TRBV5-1, with 7 bases that match TRBD1. The CDR3 contains 14 residues. Germline lookup yields CDR1 SGHRS and CDR2 YFSETQ. Trimming removed 0 bases from V and 4 bases from J; junction bases left unmatched: 2. The CDR3 bases are TGCGCCAGCAGCTTGGGACAGGGCCCAGATACGCAGTATTTT. Its protein product is CASSLGQGPDTQYF.

V usage is TRBV10-3 and J usage is TRBJ1-1, with D possibly being TRBD1 (5 bases). V was trimmed by 4 bases and J by 1 base, leaving 16 bases between them. The CDR3 contains 16 residues. Germline lookup yields CDR1 ENHRY and CDR2 SYGVKD. The CDR3 spells CAISGGDATGNTEAFF. DNA for the CDR3: TGTGCCATCAGTGGGGGGGACGCAACCGGGAACACTGAAGCTTTCTTT.

The V call is TRBV7-9, the J call TRBJ2-1, with a weak D call TRBD1 (6 bases). V was clipped by 5 bases and J by 11 bases, with 13 bases between them. The CDR3 has 12 residues. Germline values: CDR1 SEHNR, CDR2 FQNEAQ (reference sequence). CDR3: CASSPDSVKQFF. In nucleotides, the CDR3 is TGTGCCAGCAGCCCGGACAGTGTGAAGCAGTTCTTC.

V is TRBV30 and J is TRBJ2-5, with TRBD1 identical over 7 bases. The germline CDR1 and CDR2 sequences are GTSNPN and SVGIG (reference sequence). The V gene end was trimmed by 3 bases and the J gene end by 6 bases; junction bases not matched to a gene: 7. The CDR3 is 13 residues long. CDR3 in DNA: TGTGCCTGGAGATACAGGGGCTCGCAGACCCAGTACTTC. As protein: CAWRYRGSQTQYF.

This chain connects TRBV28 to TRBJ2-7; no clear D gene. Trimming stripped 5 bases from V and 7 bases from J, with 18 bases between. Germline CDR1 MDHEN, CDR2 SYDVKM. This CDR3 is built from 14 residues. The CDR3 nucleotides read TGTGCCAGCAGTAACGCCCCCCCTGGCAGAGAGCAGTACTTC. It translates to CASSNAPPGREQYF. Full variable domain (outside the CDR3, taken from reference TRBV28 and TRBJ2-7): DVKVTQSSRYLVKRTGEKVFLECVQDMDHENMFWYRQDPGLGLRLIYFSYDVKMKEKGDIPEGYSVSREKKERFSLILESASTNQTSMYLCASSNAPPGREQYFGPGTRLTVT.